This T cell receptor beta chain derives from a study of shared clonotypes between healthy human individuals (dated by TCRdb to the early 2020s). Turning to the overall study: The cohort comprised two women and a few men aged 18 to 49 years. For each donor, CD4 naive and CD4 memory were each given three plates, CD8 naive was given two plates, and CD8 memory was given one plate. Blood TCR repertoires of a handful of healthy adults were deeply sequenced to estimate repertoire size and the extent of clonotype sharing between individuals. To increase sequencing depth and limit assay-specific biases, different laboratories used diverse techniques to prepare libraries and sequence TCR repertoires. Per donor, leukapheresis produced somewhere between about 0.9 and 9.5 billion PBMCs.

What the work shows at the level of the full study, not this receptor alone: Larger estimated clonotype richness was generally found for naive subsets than for memory subsets. Compared with non-shared clonotypes, the clonotypes found in all four sorted-subset donors had higher generation probabilities. Even with the large sequencing depth, rarefaction of the sorted-subset datasets indicated that sequencing was incomplete. Sampling was restricted to blood, and TCR repertoires in tissue are likely to differ from TCR repertoires in blood. When a few donors were compared, the shared fraction of clonotypes was about 5.4% for naive CD4, about 4% for naive CD8, about 2.5% for memory CD4, and approximately 0.4% for memory CD8. Pairwise subsampling led to the expectation that sequencing depth would affect the degree of clonotype sharing among donors. Because the study included only a small number of donors, the genetic and exposure-history diversity represented was limited.

V lost 4 bases and J lost 6 bases, and the count of bases not matched to a germline gene is 8. The germline V gene sets CDR1 to SGHRS and CDR2 to YFSETQ. The CDR3 contains 14 residues, cysteine and phenylalanine counted. CDR3 DNA only is kept here, 42 bases in frame from base 1. Using the deep immunoSEQ assay, multiplex PCR amplified TCR CDR3 regions from genomic DNA. Extracted genomic DNA from each cell subset was distributed evenly across all wells of several immunoSEQ 96-well plates, and each plate was treated as a replicate. Each replicate PCR for sorted subsets received about 180 ng genomic DNA, equal to about 30,000 T cell genomes. Purified libraries were measured with a Qubit 3.0 fluorometer, size-checked on a Bioanalyzer 2100, and measured again with the KAPA Library Quantification kit. A separate single-read 150-cycle Illumina NextSeq 550 flow cell was used to sequence each immunoSEQ 96-well plate. Turning to the authors' computational methods: Because the immunoSEQ output included only junctional sequences and no quality scores, the filtering could not be the same as the filtering used for full-length reads. Sequences were annotated with PyIR, a Python wrapper for IgBLAST v1.9, using IMGT germline references to assign V/J genes and CDR3. Reads were removed for weak V/J assignments (E-value above 1e-6), missing CDR3, stop codons, out-of-frame junctions, or ambiguous translated residues. V3J clonotypes were defined as sequences sharing the same inferred V gene, J gene, and CDR3 amino acid sequence. Percentage overlap between repertoires was computed as shared unique clonotypes divided by the size of the smaller repertoire. Richness of each repertoire was evaluated using RTK rarefaction, the Chao1 estimator, and Recon v2.1 estimates of unobserved clonotypes. Generation probabilities were computed with OLGA for all TCRbeta clonotypes obtained by the gDNA method from a few donors. The clones in this table, taken by TCRdb from immuneACCESS, are in-frame only. Not every clone is retained; where verified, under half of the shortfall comes from an unresolved V gene, and the cause of the rest is unknown. The D gene and trimming were derived from the DNA, and the V and J assignments and clone size from that table. This sample is represented by over a million clones; 98% of them were singletons. Approximately 0.4% of the sample is taken by the ten largest.

Donors were healthy HIV-negative adults with no recently reported acute infections or vaccinations. All donors were Caucasian adults living in Nashville, Tennessee, USA. CD4+ T cells were enriched by magnetic negative selection; naive cells were then positively selected on CD45RA, and the negative fraction formed the memory subset. After blood collection by leukapheresis, PBMCs were isolated using Ficoll-Histopaque density gradient centrifugation and then cryopreserved in the vapor phase of liquid nitrogen. Analytical flow cytometry was used to check the purity and quantity of each magnetically sorted T cell population. Genomic DNA was isolated from every sorted fraction and measured by UV absorbance on a Nanodrop 2000c. In regard to this clone: This receptor's antigen is unknown. The record has no base qualities; no much larger clone is one base away.

The V and J segments used are TRBV5-1 and TRBJ1-1, with 8 bases aligning to TRBD1. The clonotype comes from a man aged 25 to 40 in good health. The material sequenced was naive CD4+ T cells sorted from blood. The sample's cell subset or site, from its label and the paper: CD45RA+ positively selected. CDR3 loop: CASSTGQGYAEAFF. The nucleotide sequence reads TGCGCCAGCAGCACTGGACAGGGCTACGCTGAAGCTTTCTTT. With the portions outside the CDR3 filled from the reference TRBV5-1 and TRBJ1-1 genes, the complete variable region becomes KAGVTQTPRYLIKTRGQQVTLSCSPISGHRSVSWYQQTPGQGLQFLFEYFSETQRNKGNFPGRFSGRQFSNSRSEMNVSTLELGDSALYLCASSTGQGYAEAFFGQGTRLTVV.